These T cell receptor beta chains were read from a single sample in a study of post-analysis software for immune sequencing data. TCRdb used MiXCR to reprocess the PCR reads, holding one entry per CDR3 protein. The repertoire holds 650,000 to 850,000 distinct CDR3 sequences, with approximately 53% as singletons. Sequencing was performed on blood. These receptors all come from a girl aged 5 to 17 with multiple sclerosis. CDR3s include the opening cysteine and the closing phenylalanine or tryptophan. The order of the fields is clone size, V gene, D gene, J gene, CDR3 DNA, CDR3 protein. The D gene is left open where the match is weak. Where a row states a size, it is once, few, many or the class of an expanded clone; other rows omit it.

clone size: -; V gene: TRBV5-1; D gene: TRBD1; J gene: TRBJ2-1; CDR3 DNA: TGCGCCAGCAGCCCCGGGGACAGTCGGGCCTACAATGAGCAGTTCTTC; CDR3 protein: CASSPGDSRAYNEQFF
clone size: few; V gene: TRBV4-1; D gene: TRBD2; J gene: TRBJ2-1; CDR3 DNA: TGCGCCAGCAGGTATTCTAGCGGGAGCTACAATGAGCAGTTCTTC; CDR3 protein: CASRYSSGSYNEQFF
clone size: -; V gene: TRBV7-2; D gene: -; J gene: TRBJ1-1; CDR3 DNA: TGTGCCAGCAGCTTAGCCCACTTGGGAGCTTTCTTT; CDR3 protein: CASSLAHLGAFF
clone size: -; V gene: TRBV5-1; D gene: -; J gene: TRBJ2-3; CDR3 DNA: TGCGCCAGCAGCTTGGCCCTCAGGGATTTGGCAGATACGCAGTATTTT; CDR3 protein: CASSLALRDLADTQYF
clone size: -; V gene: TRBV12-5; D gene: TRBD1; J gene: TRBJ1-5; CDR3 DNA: TGTGCTAGTGGTTTAGCACAGGGGGCGGGTCAGCCCCAGCATTTT; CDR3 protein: CASGLAQGAGQPQHF
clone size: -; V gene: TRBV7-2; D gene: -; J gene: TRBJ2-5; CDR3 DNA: TGTGCCAGCACCCCCCAGGTTGGAGTCGGAGAGACCCAGTACTTC; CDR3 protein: CASTPQVGVGETQYF
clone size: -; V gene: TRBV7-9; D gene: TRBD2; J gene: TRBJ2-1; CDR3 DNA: TGTGCCAGCAGCTTAGTTGATAGCGGGAGACGCAATGAGCAGTTCTTC; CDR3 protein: CASSLVDSGRRNEQFF
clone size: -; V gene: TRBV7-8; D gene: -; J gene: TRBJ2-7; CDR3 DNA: TGTGCCAGCAGCTTAGAGCTACAGGGTCCCTCCTACGAGCAGTACTTC; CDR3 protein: CASSLELQGPSYEQYF
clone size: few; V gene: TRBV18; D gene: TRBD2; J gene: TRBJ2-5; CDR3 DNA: TGTGCCAGCTCACCATCGGGAGGTGTCCCGACCCAGTACTTC; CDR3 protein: CASSPSGGVPTQYF
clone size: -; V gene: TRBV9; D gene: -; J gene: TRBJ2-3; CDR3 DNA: TGTGCCAGCAGCGTAGATGGGGCCGCGGCAGATACGCAGTATTTT; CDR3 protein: CASSVDGAAADTQYF
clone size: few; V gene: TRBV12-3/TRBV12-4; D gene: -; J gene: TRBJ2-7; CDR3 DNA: TGTGCCAGCAGTTCTAGAGGCGAGCAGTACTTC; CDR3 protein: CASSSRGEQYF
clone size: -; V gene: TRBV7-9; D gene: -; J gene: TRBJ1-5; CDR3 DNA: TGTGCCAGCAGCTCCACAGTTAGCAATCAGCCCCAGCATTTT; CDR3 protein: CASSSTVSNQPQHF
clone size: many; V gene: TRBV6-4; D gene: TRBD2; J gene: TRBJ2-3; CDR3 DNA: TGTGCCAGCAGTGACGTAGCGGGGAGCACAGATACGCAGTATTTT; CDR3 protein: CASSDVAGSTDTQYF
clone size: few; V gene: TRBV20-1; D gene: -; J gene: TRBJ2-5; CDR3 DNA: TGCAGTGCTAGACGTCCGGGCCAAGAGACCCAGTACTTC; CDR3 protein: CSARRPGQETQYF
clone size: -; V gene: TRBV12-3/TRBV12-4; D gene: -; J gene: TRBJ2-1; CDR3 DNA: TGTGCCAGCAGTCAAGTCAGAGACAATGAGCAGTTCTTC; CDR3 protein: CASSQVRDNEQFF
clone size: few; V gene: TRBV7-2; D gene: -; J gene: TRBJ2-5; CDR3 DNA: TGTGCCGGCAGTTCTACAGAGACCCAGTACTTC; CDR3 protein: CAGSSTETQYF
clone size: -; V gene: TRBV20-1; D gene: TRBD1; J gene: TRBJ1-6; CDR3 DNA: TGCAGTGCTAGGCCTACGACAGGGGTCAATTCACCCCTCCACTTT; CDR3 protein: CSARPTTGVNSPLHF
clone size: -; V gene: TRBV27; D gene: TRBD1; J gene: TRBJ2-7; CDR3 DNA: TGTGCCAGCAGTTTATCCCAGGGGGCCTACAATGAGCAGTACTTC; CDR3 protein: CASSLSQGAYNEQYF
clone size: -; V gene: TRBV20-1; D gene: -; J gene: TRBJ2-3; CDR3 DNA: TGCAGTGCTGGCGCCGGGACCGTAGTAAGCACAGATACGCAGTATTTT; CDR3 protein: CSAGAGTVVSTDTQYF
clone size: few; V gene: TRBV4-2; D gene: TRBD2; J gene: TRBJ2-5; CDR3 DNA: TGTGCCAGCAGCCAAGAGGTGACTAGCGGGAGTCAAGAGACCCAGTACTTC; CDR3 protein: CASSQEVTSGSQETQYF
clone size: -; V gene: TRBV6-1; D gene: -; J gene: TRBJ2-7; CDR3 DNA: TGTGCCAGCAGACTTGGGGTTCGAAGGGGCGAGCAGTACTTC; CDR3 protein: CASRLGVRRGEQYF
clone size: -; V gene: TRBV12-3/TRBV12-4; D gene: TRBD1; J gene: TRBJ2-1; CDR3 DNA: TGTGCCAGCAGCCGCGTCGGACAGGGTCGTGGGGAGCAGTTCTTC; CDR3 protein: CASSRVGQGRGEQFF
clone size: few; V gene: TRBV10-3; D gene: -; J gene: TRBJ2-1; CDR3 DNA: TGTGCCATCAGTGTCGCGGGCGAATACAATGAGCAGTTCTTC; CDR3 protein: CAISVAGEYNEQFF
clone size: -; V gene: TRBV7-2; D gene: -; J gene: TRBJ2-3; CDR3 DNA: TGTGCCAGCAGCTCTGGGACCACAGATACGCAGTATTTT; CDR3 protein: CASSSGTTDTQYF
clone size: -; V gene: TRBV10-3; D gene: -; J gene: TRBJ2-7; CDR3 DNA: TGTGCCACCTTGGGACTCAGGGACGAGCAGTACTTC; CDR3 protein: CATLGLRDEQYF
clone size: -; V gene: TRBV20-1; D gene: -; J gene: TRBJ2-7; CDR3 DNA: TGCAGTGCTATCCCCAGCCTACCCCCCAACTACGAGCAGTACTTC; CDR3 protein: CSAIPSLPPNYEQYF
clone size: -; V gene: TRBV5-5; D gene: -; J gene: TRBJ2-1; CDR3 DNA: TGTGCCAGCAGCTTTCTAGCCCAAGCCCCTGAGCAGTTCTTC; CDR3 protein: CASSFLAQAPEQFF
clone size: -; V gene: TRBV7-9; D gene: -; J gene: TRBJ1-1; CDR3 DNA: TGTGCCAGCAGCCCGCGGACGGTGAGGGTGAACACTGAAGCTTTCTTT; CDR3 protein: CASSPRTVRVNTEAFF
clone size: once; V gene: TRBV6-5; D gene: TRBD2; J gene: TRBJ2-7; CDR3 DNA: TGTGCCAGCAGTTCCCGGACTAGCGGGAGGGCCGAGGAGTACTTC; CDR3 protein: CASSSRTSGRAEEYF
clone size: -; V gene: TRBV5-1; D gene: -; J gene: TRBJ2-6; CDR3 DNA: TGCGCCAGCTGCCTTGTCTCTGGGGCCAACGTCCTGACTTTC; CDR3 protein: CASCLVSGANVLTF
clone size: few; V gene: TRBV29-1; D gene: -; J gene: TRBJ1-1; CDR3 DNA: TGCAGCGTTGACGATGGGAACAATGAAGCTTTCTTT; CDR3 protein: CSVDDGNNEAFF
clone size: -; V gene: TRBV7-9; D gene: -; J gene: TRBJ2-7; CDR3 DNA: TGTGCCAGCAGCTTTTGGGTGGACAGATTCTCCTACGAGCAGTACTTC; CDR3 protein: CASSFWVDRFSYEQYF
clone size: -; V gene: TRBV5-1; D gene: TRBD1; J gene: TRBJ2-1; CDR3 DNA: TGCGCCAGCAGCTCGCCGGGACAGAGAAACTGGTATAACTACAATGAGCAGTTCTTC; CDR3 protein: CASSSPGQRNWYNYNEQFF
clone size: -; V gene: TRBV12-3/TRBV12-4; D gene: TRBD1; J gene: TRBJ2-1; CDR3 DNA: TGTGCCAGCAGTTCCGGGACAGGGCAGTTCTTC; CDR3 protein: CASSSGTGQFF
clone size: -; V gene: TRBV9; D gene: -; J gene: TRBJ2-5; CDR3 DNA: TGTGCCAGCAGCGCCACGGGACGAAAAGAGACCCAGTACTTC; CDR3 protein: CASSATGRKETQYF
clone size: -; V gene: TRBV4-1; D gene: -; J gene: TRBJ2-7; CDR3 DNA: TGCGCCAGCAGCCAAGATCCAGCACGGCTTTACGAGCAGTACTTC; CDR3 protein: CASSQDPARLYEQYF
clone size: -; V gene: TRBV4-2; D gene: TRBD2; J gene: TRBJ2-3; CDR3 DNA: TGTGCCAGCAGCCAACTAGCGGCATCGTTCACAGATACGCAGTATTTT; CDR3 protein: CASSQLAASFTDTQYF
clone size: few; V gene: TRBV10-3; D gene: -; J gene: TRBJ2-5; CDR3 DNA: TGTGCCATCAGTGAATTGGGCCGGAGACCCCAAGAGACCCAGTACTTC; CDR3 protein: CAISELGRRPQETQYF
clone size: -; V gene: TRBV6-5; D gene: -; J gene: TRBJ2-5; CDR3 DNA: TGTGCCAGCAGTTACGAGGGGGAGACCCAGTACTTC; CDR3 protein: CASSYEGETQYF
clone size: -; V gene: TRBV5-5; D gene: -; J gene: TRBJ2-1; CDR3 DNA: TGTGCCAGCAGCAAACCTGGCGATGAGCAGTTCTTC; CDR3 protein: CASSKPGDEQFF
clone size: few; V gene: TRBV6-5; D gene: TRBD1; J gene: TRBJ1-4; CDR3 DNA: TGTGCCAGCAGGAGAAGTGGACAGGGGGCAGAAAAACTGTTTTTT; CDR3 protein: CASRRSGQGAEKLFF
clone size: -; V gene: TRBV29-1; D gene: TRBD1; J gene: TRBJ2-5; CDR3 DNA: TGCAGCGTCAAGACAGGGGGGGAGACCCAGTACTTC; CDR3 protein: CSVKTGGETQYF
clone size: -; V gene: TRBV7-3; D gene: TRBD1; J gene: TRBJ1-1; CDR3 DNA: TGTGCCAGCAGCTCCACAGGGGGGGCTGAAGCTTTCTTT; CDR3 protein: CASSSTGGAEAFF
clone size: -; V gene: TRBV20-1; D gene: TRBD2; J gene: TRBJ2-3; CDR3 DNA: TGCAGTGCTAGATCGCGCAGGCCCCCAGCGGGGGGAGCGCAGTATTTT; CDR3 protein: CSARSRRPPAGGAQYF
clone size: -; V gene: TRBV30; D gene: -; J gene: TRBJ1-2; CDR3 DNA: TGTGCCTGGAGCGCAGGGGACGGCTATGGCTACACCTTC; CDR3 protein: CAWSAGDGYGYTF
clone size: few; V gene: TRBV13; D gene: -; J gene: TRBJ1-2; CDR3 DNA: TGTGCCAGCAGCTTACAGGAAAAACATGGCTACACCTTC; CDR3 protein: CASSLQEKHGYTF
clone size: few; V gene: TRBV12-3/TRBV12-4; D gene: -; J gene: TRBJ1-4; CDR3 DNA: TGTGCCAGCACACCGGCGGGTCGGAATGAAAAACTGTTTTTT; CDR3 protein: CASTPAGRNEKLFF